What follows is one T cell receptor (beta chain) and its context. The data stem from a study of breast tumors, draining lymph nodes, adjacent tissues. TCRdb re-analysed the multiplex PCR reads in MiXCR, keeping a single row per CDR3 protein. Among some 65,000 distinct CDR3 sequences listed, approximately 40% were seen once. Sequencing was done on a sample of breast tumor tissue. The receptor was isolated from a female donor with breast cancer. Some clones in this sample may be carry-over from other donors' samples.

The DNA for the CDR3 is TGCAGCGTGCAACAGGGAACCCTTAACTATGGCTACACCTTC. This sequence encodes CSVQQGTLNYGYTF. The chain carries TRBV29-1 and TRBJ1-2; possibly TRBD1 for D (6 bases). V lost 6 bases and J 1 base, leaving 15 bases between the germline ends. CDR3 size: 14 residues. Per the germline V gene, CDR1 is SQVTM and CDR2 is ANQGSEA.